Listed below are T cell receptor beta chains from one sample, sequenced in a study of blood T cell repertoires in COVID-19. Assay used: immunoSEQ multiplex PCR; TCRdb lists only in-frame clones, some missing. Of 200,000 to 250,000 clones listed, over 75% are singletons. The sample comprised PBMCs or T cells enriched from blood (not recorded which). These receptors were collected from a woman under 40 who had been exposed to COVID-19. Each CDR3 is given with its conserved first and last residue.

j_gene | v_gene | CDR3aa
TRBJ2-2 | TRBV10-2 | CASRRTSGMGTGELFF
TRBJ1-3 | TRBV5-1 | CASRLNRQAGNTIYF
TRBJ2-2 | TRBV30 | CAWIPQRGWTGELFF
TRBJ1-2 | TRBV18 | CASSPSRIYGYTF
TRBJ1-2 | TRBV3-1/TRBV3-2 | CASSQVRGRDYGYTF
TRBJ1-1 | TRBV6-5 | CASSYGWTGEAFF
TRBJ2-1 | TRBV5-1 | CASTVTGAYNEQFF
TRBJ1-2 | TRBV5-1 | CASSLEGQAYGYTF
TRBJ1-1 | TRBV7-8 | CASSLSHRGQAFF
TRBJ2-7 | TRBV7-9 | CASSSGQGAFVRSYEQYF
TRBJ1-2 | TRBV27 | CASSLSGTGIWGGYTF
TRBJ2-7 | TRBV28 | CASGLFRDRGTYEQYF
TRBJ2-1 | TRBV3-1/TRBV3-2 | CASSQVAFSYNEQFF
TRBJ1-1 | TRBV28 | CASSPGGLNTEAFF
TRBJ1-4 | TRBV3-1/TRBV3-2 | CASSQDERTGRRRNEKLFF
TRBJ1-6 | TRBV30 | CAWRTGVRTNHPYNSPLHF
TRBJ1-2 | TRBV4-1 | CASSQVLQGRGYTF
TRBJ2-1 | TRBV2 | CASRTRDRQNNEQFF
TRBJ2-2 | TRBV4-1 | CASSQESGSTGELFF
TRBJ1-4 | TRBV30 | CAWRGQGSNEKLFF
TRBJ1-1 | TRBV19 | CASSNTGQGLKSEAFF
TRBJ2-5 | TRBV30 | CAWSATGPRAQYF
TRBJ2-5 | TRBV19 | CASSMGFLAGGFKETQYF
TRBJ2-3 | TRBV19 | CASSMGQGTDTQYF
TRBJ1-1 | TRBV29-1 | CSVQGAIGNTEAFF
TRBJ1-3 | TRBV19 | CASSLGSSGNTIYF
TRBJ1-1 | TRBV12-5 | CASGSPRGQGGGTEAFF
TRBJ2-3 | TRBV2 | CASSDSTGWATDTQYF
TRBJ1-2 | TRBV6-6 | CASSGTGGAHYGYTF
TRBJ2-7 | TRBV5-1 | CASSLSGYEQYF
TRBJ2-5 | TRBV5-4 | CASSESGRGRETQYF
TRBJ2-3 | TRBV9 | CASSVETGKTDTQYF
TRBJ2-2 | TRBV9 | CASSVGTGDTRELFF
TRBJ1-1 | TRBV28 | CASSSGQDTEAFF
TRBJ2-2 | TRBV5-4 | CASSPATRTGELFF
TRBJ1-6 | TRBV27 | CASSLKGVRSPLHF
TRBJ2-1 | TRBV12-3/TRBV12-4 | CASSLGYGNEQFF
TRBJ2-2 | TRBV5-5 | CASSLIIGGLAGVTGELFF
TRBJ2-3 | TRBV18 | CASSSVSGRSGDTQYF
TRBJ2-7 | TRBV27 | CASSLSRGGSSYEQYF
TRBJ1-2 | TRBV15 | CATSRAGAYGYTF
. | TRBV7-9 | CASRGHHNEQFF
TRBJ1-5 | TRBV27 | CASRNDRGNQPQHF
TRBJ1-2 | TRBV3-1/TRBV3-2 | CASSQVSRGTGGYTF
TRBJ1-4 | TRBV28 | CASGLLLGGVGEKLFF
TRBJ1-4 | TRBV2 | CASRLTGATNEKLFF
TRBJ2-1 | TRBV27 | CASSLYKYNEQFF
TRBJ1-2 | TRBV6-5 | CASSYGAGEIYGYTF
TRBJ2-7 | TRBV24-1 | CATPSGGEGNEQYF
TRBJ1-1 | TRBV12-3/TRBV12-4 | CASSLAEGREAFF
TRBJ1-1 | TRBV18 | CASSPKGQTLNTEAFF
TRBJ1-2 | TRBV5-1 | CASGFPGQGIGYTF
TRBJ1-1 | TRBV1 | CTSSQRLWCELVTEAFF
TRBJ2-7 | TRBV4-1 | CASSQGGVSYEQYF
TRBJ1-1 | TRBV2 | CASSERTYQGARGLNTEAFF